This TCR beta chain is drawn from a study of memory CD4+ T cells and cytomegalovirus serostatus. The wider study: Donors were healthy Belgian adults, under 10 CMV seropositive and under 30 seronegative.

The sort gate was single viable CD3+CD4+CD8-CD45RO+ cells for memory CD4+ T cells. Serum IgG to CMV pp150, pp28, p38 and p52 defined serostatus. In the case of this clone: Its antigen is unidentified.

Study-wide findings and caveats: Suggested: most of the CMV-linked TCR signature lies in CD4+ memory cells.

V lost 0 bases to trimming and J lost 4 bases, with 10 bases between them. The CDR3 length is 14 residues. Germline V gene lookup returns CDR1 SEHNR and CDR2 FQNEAQ (reference sequence). In the original workflow: Out-of-frame sequences were removed, leaving a few million distinct TCRbeta sequences. TCRdb keeps only in-frame clones here, not all; method: immunoSEQ multiplex PCR. That table furnishes V, J and clone size, whereas the DNA furnished D and trimming. Counted here are about 59,000 clones, roughly 81% occurring once; the ten biggest clones make up 1% to 1.2%. This chain links TRBV7-9 with TRBJ2-7, with a tentative D call TRBD1 (6 bases). The receptor was isolated from an adult in good health and CMV-seronegative. Specimen: memory CD4+ T cells from blood. The CDR3 nucleotides are TGTGCCAGCAGCTTAGCGCAGGGGTTGTACGAGCAGTACTTC. Its protein product is CASSLAQGLYEQYF. The full variable domain, completed using reference TRBV7-9 and TRBJ2-7, is DTGVSQNPRHKITKRGQNVTFRCDPISEHNRLYWYRQTLGQGPEFLTYFQNEAQLEKSRLLSDRFSAERPKGSFSTLEIQRTEQGDSAMYLCASSLAQGLYEQYFGPGTRLTVT.